The 26 T cell receptor beta chains presented below share a single source sample, sequenced in a study of beta chain features in type 1 diabetes. Expressed TCRB transcripts were sequenced because the entire RNA isolate underwent reverse transcription. Only in-frame clones appear in the TCRdb table, and some are missing; sequencing was by immunoSEQ multiplex PCR. The sample shows around 300,000 clones, approximately 10% of them seen only once. Input material: naive CD4+ T cells from blood. Receptors originate from a woman under 40 in good health.

The CDR3 nucleotides are TGTGCCATCAGTGCGCAGGGAGGGCTAGAGACCCAGTACTTC. This translates into CAISAQGGLETQYF. J is TRBJ2-5 and V is TRBV10-3; 7 bases map to TRBD2. This CDR3 contains 14 residues. V lost 4 bases, J lost 4 bases, and 6 bases stayed unmatched. CDR1 ENHRY and CDR2 SYGVKD come from the germline V gene.

In this sample, this clone turned up a few times. Additional DNA sequences in this sample encode the identical CDR3. CDR3 sequence reads: CAWSVRGQPQHF. DNA for the CDR3: TGTGCCTGGAGTGTCAGGGGGCAGCCCCAGCATTTT. The chain uses TRBV30 and TRBJ1-5; 7 bases line up with TRBD1. This CDR3 contains 12 residues. Trimming removed 0 bases from V and 7 bases from J; junction bases left unmatched: 0. Germline assignment: CDR1 GTSNPN and CDR2 SVGIG (reference sequence).

This chain uses TRBV9 with TRBJ2-5, with TRBD2 matching over 10 bases. V was pared by 3 bases and J by 5 bases, with 4 bases of the junction left unmatched. Per germline, CDR1 SGDLS and CDR2 YYNGEE. CDR3 length: 14 amino acids. Written as DNA, the CDR3 is TGTGCCAGCAGCGACCTAGCGGGAGTTGAGACCCAGTACTTC. Residues: CASSDLAGVETQYF.

The J gene is TRBJ1-2, the V gene TRBV14; D call uncertain. Germline assignment: CDR1 SGHDN and CDR2 FVKESK. V was trimmed by 0 bases and J by 0 bases, leaving 11 bases between them. The CDR3 contains 16 residues. CDR3 residues: CASSQEAAIANYGYTF. For the CDR3, the DNA is TGTGCCAGCAGCCAAGAGGCAGCGATAGCTAACTATGGCTACACCTTC.

This clone was detected only a few times. The V and J genes are TRBV7-2 and TRBJ2-7; 12 bases agree with TRBD2. With V trimmed by 3 bases and J by 7 bases, 4 bases remained unmatched. From germline, CDR1 is SGHTA and CDR2 FQGNSA. The CDR3 sequence is 14 residues long. The CDR3 sequence: CASSFLAGGSEQYF. CDR3 nucleotide sequence: TGTGCCAGCAGCTTTCTAGCGGGAGGGTCTGAGCAGTACTTC.

This clone was counted only a few times. This chain joins TRBV2 and TRBJ2-1; 7 nucleotides align to TRBD1. The CDR3 runs to 13 residues. Looked up from germline, CDR1 is SNHLY and CDR2 is FYNNEI. Trimming removed 8 bases from V and 9 bases from J; junction bases left unmatched: 10. Here the CDR3 reads CASRRTGSVEQFF. The CDR3 DNA follows: TGTGCCAGCCGAAGGACAGGATCGGTTGAGCAGTTCTTC. The variable domain in full, completed from reference TRBV2 and TRBJ2-1, reads EPEVTQTPSHQVTQMGQEVILRCVPISNHLYFYWYRQILGQKVEFLVSFYNNEISEKSEIFDDQFSVERPDGSNFTLKIRSTKLEDSAMYFCASRRTGSVEQFFGPGTRLTVL.

The genes are TRBV7-9 and TRBJ2-5, with 8 bases matching TRBD1. CDR3 length: 16 residues. Unmatched junction bases numbered 9, after V lost 3 bases and J lost 3 bases. Germline CDR1 SEHNR, CDR2 FQNEAQ (reference sequence). The CDR3 nucleotides are TGTGCCAGCAGCTTGGGAGACAGGGGTCGGAAAGAGACCCAGTACTTC. Protein: CASSLGDRGRKETQYF.

The J gene is TRBJ2-1, the V gene TRBV28; the match to TRBD2 covers 7 bases. V trimming: 6 bases; J trimming: 8 bases; junction bases outside the gene matches: 13. The CDR3 consists of 15 residues. Germline V lookup: CDR1 MDHEN, CDR2 SYDVKM. In DNA form, the CDR3 reads TGTGCCAGCAGACCACGGGACTACTTATTCGATGAGCAGTTCTTC. Protein: CASRPRDYLFDEQFF.

The chain is built from TRBV2 and TRBJ1-4, with TRBD1 matching 10 bases. Trimming removed 6 bases from V and 6 bases from J; junction bases left unmatched: 13. Germline CDR1 SNHLY, CDR2 FYNNEI. The CDR3 sequence is 17 residues long. DNA for the CDR3: TGTGCCAGCAGCAAAACGGCAATGGGACAGGGGTATGAAAAACTGTTTTTT. Encoded protein: CASSKTAMGQGYEKLFF.

The chain couples TRBV7-3 to TRBJ2-2; 10 bases are shared with TRBD1. Germline V gene data show CDR1 as SGHTA and CDR2 as FQGTGA. This CDR3 is built from 16 residues. Trimming removed 2 bases from V and 1 base from J; junction bases left unmatched: 1. The CDR3 DNA follows: TGTGCCAGCAGCTTAGGGACAGGGGTGAACACCGGGGAGCTGTTTTTT. Amino acid sequence: CASSLGTGVNTGELFF.

This clone was seen only a few times. J is TRBJ1-5 and V is TRBV28, with 8 bases identical to TRBD1. V lost 6 bases to trimming and J lost 3 bases; unmatched junction nucleotides: 7. CDR3 length equals 15 residues. CDR1 is MDHEN and CDR2 is SYDVKM in the germline V gene. The chain's CDR3 is CASSYGTGNNQPQHF. CDR3 nucleotides: TGTGCCAGCAGCTACGGGACAGGAAACAATCAGCCCCAGCATTTT.

This chain connects TRBV7-9 to TRBJ1-5; D is uncertain. Germline V CDR1 and CDR2: SEHNR, FQNEAQ (reference sequence). The CDR3 runs to 14 residues. V was cut by 3 bases and J by 1 base, with 7 bases left in between. CDR3: CASSFGYSNQPQHF. Written as DNA, the CDR3 is TGTGCCAGCAGCTTCGGGTACAGCAATCAGCCCCAGCATTTT.

The rearrangement joins TRBV23-1 to TRBJ2-1, with 11 bases fitting TRBD2. TRBV23-1 is placed among ORFs of uncertain function. V shed 4 bases, J shed 1 base, and the junction held 6 bases outside the gene matches. This CDR3 spans 17 amino acids. Written as DNA, the CDR3 is TGCGCCAGCAGTCCTCTTACTAGCGGGAGATCCTACAATGAGCAGTTCTTC. Protein product: CASSPLTSGRSYNEQFF.

There are a few counts of this clone. The chain couples TRBV7-9 to TRBJ1-2; TRBD1 is a possible D gene (6 bases). This CDR3 region has 15 residues. V shed 5 bases and J shed 4 bases, with 17 bases lying between them. Per germline, CDR1 SEHNR and CDR2 FQNEAQ (reference sequence). The CDR3 region is CASSTSVGGAYGYTF. The CDR3 nucleotides are TGTGCCAGCAGCACCTCGGTAGGGGGGGCCTATGGCTACACCTTC.

This clone has a handful of counts. CDR3 coding DNA: TGTGCCAGCAGTGCAAGAGGGACAGGGGCGGTTTTTACTGAAGCTTTCTTT. Translated: CASSARGTGAVFTEAFF. The J gene is TRBJ1-1, the V gene TRBV9, with 10 nucleotides matching TRBD1. The ends lost 5 bases at V and 5 bases at J; junction bases unmatched: 15. The CDR3 covers 17 residues. CDR1 and CDR2 from the germline V gene are SGDLS and YYNGEE.

The rearrangement links TRBV7-2 to TRBJ1-1, with 8 bases lining up with TRBD1. Germline values: CDR1 SGHTA, CDR2 FQGNSA. This CDR3 is built from 15 residues. Unmatched junction bases numbered 7, after V lost 6 bases and J lost 1 base. The DNA for the CDR3 is TGTGCCAGCAGTTCCTCAGGGGGCACGAACACTGAAGCTTTCTTT. This sequence encodes CASSSSGGTNTEAFF. The full variable domain, rest sourced from reference TRBV7-2 and TRBJ1-1, is GAGVSQSPSNKVTEKGKDVELRCDPISGHTALYWYRQSLGQGLEFLIYFQGNSAPDKSGLPSDRFSAERTGGSVSTLTIQRTQQEDSAVYLCASSSSGGTNTEAFFGQGTRLTVV.

This chain's CDR3 is CASSPRTSWHEQFF. In DNA, the CDR3 is TGTGCCAGCAGTCCTCGGACTAGCTGGCATGAGCAGTTCTTC. The V gene is TRBV27, the J gene TRBJ2-1, with 8 bases fitting TRBD2. CDR3 length: 14 residues. Germline CDR1 and CDR2: MNHEY and SMNVEV (reference sequence). V trimming: 5 bases; J trimming: 8 bases; junction bases outside the gene matches: 8.

Notes on this clone: A read error may account for a junction end that differs from germline. The chain joins TRBV7-6 to TRBJ2-5; 9 positions agree with TRBD2. This CDR3 comprises 14 residues. Germline CDR1 SGHVS, CDR2 FNYEAQ. The CDR3 is CASSRLSGSRIPDF. CDR3 in DNA: TGTGCCAGCAGCCGCCTTAGCGGGAGCCGGATTCCGGACTTC.

A few counts support this clone. The chain carries TRBV7-6 and TRBJ2-5; tentatively, D is TRBD2 (6 bases). This CDR3 is 13 amino acids long. Per germline, CDR1 SGHVS and CDR2 FNYEAQ. V lost 5 bases and J 5 bases, leaving 12 bases between the germline ends. The CDR3 reads CASSGSGLETQYF. DNA for the CDR3: TGTGCCAGCAGCGGTAGCGGCCTCGAGACCCAGTACTTC.

In this sample, this clone turned up a few times. CDR3 region: CASSLKQAQETQYF. The CDR3 DNA follows: TGTGCCAGCAGCTTGAAACAGGCCCAAGAGACCCAGTACTTC. The chain is built from TRBV5-6 and TRBJ2-5, with a tentative D call TRBD1 (5 bases). This CDR3 region has 14 residues. V lost 1 base and J lost 1, with 8 bases in between. Germline-derived CDR1 and CDR2 are SGHDT and YYEEEE.

This chain links TRBV14 with TRBJ2-1, with D uncertain. V was cut by 4 bases and J by 0 bases, with 13 bases left in between. The CDR3 runs to 16 residues. Germline V gene data show CDR1 as SGHDN and CDR2 as FVKESK. CDR3 nucleotide sequence: TGTGCCAGCAGCCTCGCACCTTTGAGCTCCTACAATGAGCAGTTCTTC. The encoded protein is CASSLAPLSSYNEQFF. The variable domain in full, completed from reference TRBV14 and TRBJ2-1, reads EAGVTQFPSHSVIEKGQTVTLRCDPISGHDNLYWYRRVMGKEIKFLLHFVKESKQDESGMPNNRFLAERTGGTYSTLKVQPAELEDSGVYFCASSLAPLSSYNEQFFGPGTRLTVL.

This chain connects TRBV30 to TRBJ2-7, with TRBD1 identical over 9 bases. This CDR3 has 13 residues. Germline trimming cut 2 bases from V and 3 bases from J; bases unmatched to any gene: 2. Per germline, CDR1 GTSNPN and CDR2 SVGIG (reference sequence). This chain's CDR3 is CAWSTGGGYEQYF. Written as DNA, the CDR3 is TGTGCCTGGAGTACAGGGGGCGGCTACGAGCAGTACTTC. Drawing the rest from reference TRBV30 and TRBJ2-7, the complete variable domain is SQTIHQWPATLVQPVGSPLSLECTVEGTSNPNLYWYRQAAGRGLQLLFYSVGIGQISSEVPQNLSASRPQDRQFILSSKKLLLSDSGFYLCAWSTGGGYEQYFGPGTRLTVT.

This clone occurred a few times. The chain uses TRBV28 and TRBJ2-5; D is unresolved. CDR3 size: 14 residues. Between the trimmed V and J ends, which lost 3 bases and 4 bases, there was a span of 12 bases. Germline CDR1 MDHEN, CDR2 SYDVKM. The CDR3 sequence: CASSFESAVETQYF. The DNA of the CDR3 is TGTGCCAGCAGTTTTGAAAGCGCGGTAGAGACCCAGTACTTC.

The table lists this clone with a few counts. The chain uses TRBV2 and TRBJ2-7; no firm D call. The CDR3 length is 13 residues. V gave up 3 bases and J gave up 2 bases, with 8 bases separating them. Germline CDR1 is SNHLY and CDR2 is FYNNEI. The chain's CDR3 is CASSEAVPYEQYF. CDR3 in DNA: TGTGCCAGCAGTGAGGCGGTTCCCTACGAGCAGTACTTC.

The chain has TRBV2 and TRBJ1-1; TRBD1 aligns across 8 bases. Germline CDR1 and CDR2: SNHLY and FYNNEI. The J segment lost 7 bases and the V segment lost 4 bases, leaving 2 bases of the junction unmatched. The CDR3 is made up of 12 amino acids. CDR3 bases: TGTGCCAGCAGTGGGACAGGGAATGAAGCTTTCTTT. It specifies CASSGTGNEAFF.

J is TRBJ2-3 and V is TRBV7-2; 10 bases match TRBD1. V lost 4 bases to trimming and J lost 1 base; unmatched junction nucleotides: 2. CDR1 is SGHTA and CDR2 is FQGNSA in the germline V gene. This CDR3 comprises 15 residues. The DNA of the CDR3 is TGTGCCAGCAGCTATGGACAGGGGGGCACAGATACGCAGTATTTT. Protein sequence: CASSYGQGGTDTQYF.